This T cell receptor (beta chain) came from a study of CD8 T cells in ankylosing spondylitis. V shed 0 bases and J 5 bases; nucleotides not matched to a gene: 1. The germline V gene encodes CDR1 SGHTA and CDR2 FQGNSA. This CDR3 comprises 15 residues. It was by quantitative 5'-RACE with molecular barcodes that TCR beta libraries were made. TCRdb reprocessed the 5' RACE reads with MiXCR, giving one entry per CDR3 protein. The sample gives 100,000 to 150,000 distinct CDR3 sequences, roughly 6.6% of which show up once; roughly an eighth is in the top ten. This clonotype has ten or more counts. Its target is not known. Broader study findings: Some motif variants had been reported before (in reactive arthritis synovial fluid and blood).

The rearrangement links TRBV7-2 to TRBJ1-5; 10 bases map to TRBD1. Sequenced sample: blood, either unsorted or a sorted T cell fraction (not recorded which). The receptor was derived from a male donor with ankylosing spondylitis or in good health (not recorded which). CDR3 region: CASSLAGTGDQPQHF. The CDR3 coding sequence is TGTGCCAGCAGCTTAGCCGGGACAGGGGATCAGCCCCAGCATTTT.